The 26 T cell receptor beta chains given below trace back to one sample, sequenced in a study of T cell changes during pregnancy in multiple sclerosis. Profiled with immunoSEQ multiplex PCR; TCRdb holds only in-frame clones, not every one. The sample includes roughly 35,000 clones, over 90% of them seen just once. The material was CD4+ T cells from peripheral blood mononuclear cells, obtained in the third trimester of pregnancy. These receptors originate from a female donor in good health, enrolled as a control in a pregnancy study.

This clone was recorded only once. The chain combines TRBV19 with TRBJ1-2; TRBD1 is a possible D gene (6 bases). V gave up 6 bases and J gave up 2 bases, with 13 bases separating them. Per germline, CDR1 LNHDA and CDR2 SQIVND (reference sequence). The CDR3 has 14 amino acids. The CDR3 loop is CASSRQGRNYGYTF. The CDR3 DNA sequence: TGTGCCAGTAGCAGGCAGGGGCGAAACTATGGCTACACCTTC. The whole variable domain, remainder taken from reference TRBV19 and TRBJ1-2, is DGGITQSPKYLFRKEGQNVTLSCEQNLNHDAMYWYRQDPGQGLRLIYYSQIVNDFQKGDIAEGYSVSREKKESFPLTVTSAQKNPTAFYLCASSRQGRNYGYTFGSGTRLTVV.

The genes are TRBV9 and TRBJ2-7, with 10 bases matching TRBD2. The J segment lost 5 bases and the V segment lost 1 base, leaving 3 bases of the junction unmatched. CDR3 size: 14 residues. CDR1 and CDR2 from the germline V gene are SGDLS and YYNGEE. In nucleotides, the CDR3 is TGTGCCAGCAGCGTACATCTAGCGGGGGACGAGCAGTACTTC. It translates to CASSVHLAGDEQYF.

The count of this clone is one. The chain has TRBV9 and TRBJ2-7; D may be TRBD2 (6 bases). Germline V gives CDR1 SGDLS, CDR2 YYNGEE. The CDR3 has 14 residues. Trimming removed 4 bases at V and 4 bases at J, with 15 bases between. This CDR3 is CASSPPGREYEQYF. DNA for the CDR3: TGTGCCAGCAGCCCACCGGGGCGGGAATACGAGCAGTACTTC. Filled out from reference TRBV9 and TRBJ2-7, the complete variable domain reads DSGVTQTPKHLITATGQRVTLRCSPRSGDLSVYWYQQSLDQGLQFLIQYYNGEERAKGNILERFSAQQFPDLHSELNLSSLELGDSALYFCASSPPGREYEQYFGPGTRLTVT.

This chain connects TRBV7-2 to TRBJ2-7; 12 positions agree with TRBD2. Germline CDR1 reads SGHTA; CDR2 reads FQGNSA. The CDR3 is made up of 15 amino acids. V shed 2 bases and J 6 bases; nucleotides not matched to a gene: 5. CDR3 residues: CASSLNGLAGTEQYF. In DNA form, the CDR3 reads TGTGCCAGCAGCTTAAATGGACTAGCGGGGACCGAGCAGTACTTC. Using reference TRBV7-2 and TRBJ2-7 for the parts outside the CDR3, the full variable domain is GAGVSQSPSNKVTEKGKDVELRCDPISGHTALYWYRQSLGQGLEFLIYFQGNSAPDKSGLPSDRFSAERTGGSVSTLTIQRTQQEDSAVYLCASSLNGLAGTEQYFGPGTRLTVT.

The chain employs TRBV9 and TRBJ1-2; the D gene is possibly TRBD1 (5 bases). This CDR3 spans 15 amino acids. V lost 0 bases and J 8 bases, leaving 17 bases between the germline ends. Germline CDR1 SGDLS, CDR2 YYNGEE. Here the CDR3 DNA reads TGTGCCAGCAGCGTAGCAATTGGGCAGGGAATCGGCTACACCTTC. The encoded protein is CASSVAIGQGIGYTF.

In this sample, this clone turned up a few times. V is TRBV7-8 and J is TRBJ2-7; 7 bases match TRBD1. V gave up 4 bases and J gave up 12 bases; unmatched junction bases: 15. CDR1 and CDR2 from the germline V gene are SGHVS and FQNEAQ. There are 14 residues in the CDR3. As DNA, the CDR3 is TGTGCCAGCAGCTCCCGGGACAGCCCGTTTGCTACGTACTTC. As protein: CASSSRDSPFATYF. The full variable domain, completed using reference TRBV7-8 and TRBJ2-7, is GAGVSQSPRYKVAKRGQDVALRCDPISGHVSLFWYQQALGQGPEFLTYFQNEAQLDKSGLPSDRFFAERPEGSVSTLKIQRTQQEDSAVYLCASSSRDSPFATYFGPGTRLTVT.

V gene TRBV18 combines with J gene TRBJ2-4, with a possible D match to TRBD1 (7 bases). This CDR3 spans 18 amino acids. V gave up 2 bases and J gave up 1 base, with 18 bases separating them. CDR1 KGHSH and CDR2 LQKENI come from the germline V gene. The chain's CDR3 is CASSPGTAGAYAKNIQYF. CDR3 nucleotide sequence: TGTGCCAGCTCACCAGGGACAGCGGGTGCTTACGCCAAAAACATTCAGTACTTC.

This clone was found once. The V gene is TRBV5-1, the J gene TRBJ2-6, with D hard to call. The CDR3 consists of 18 residues. Germline V lookup: CDR1 SGHRS, CDR2 YFSETQ. V lost 9 bases to trimming and J lost 0 bases, with 22 bases between them. CDR3 loop: CATTAGSEAISGANVLTF. CDR3 DNA: TGCGCCACCACGGCCGGGTCAGAGGCGATCTCTGGGGCCAACGTCCTGACTTTC.

This chain uses TRBV27 with TRBJ2-5; D is uncertain. The CDR3 is 12 residues long. V lost 4 bases and J lost 7, with 10 bases in between. CDR1 is MNHEY, CDR2 SMNVEV, per germline (reference sequence). This CDR3 reads CASSSPPGTQYF. The CDR3 nucleotides read TGTGCCAGCAGTTCCCCACCGGGGACCCAGTACTTC.

The chain recombines TRBV7-2 with TRBJ2-1; TRBD2 matches 12 bases. This CDR3 has 15 amino acids. Germline CDR1 is SGHTA and CDR2 is FQGNSA. Unmatched junction bases numbered 7, after V lost 6 bases and J lost 7 bases. For the CDR3, the DNA is TGTGCCAGCAGACTTACTAGCGGGGGGTTAAATGAGCAGTTCTTC. Its protein product is CASRLTSGGLNEQFF.

This chain uses TRBV29-1 with TRBJ1-2; TRBD1 aligns across 7 bases. The V and J ends lost 2 bases and 1 base, in that order; junction bases with no gene match: 4. The CDR3 has 14 residues. CDR1 is SQVTM, CDR2 ANQGSEA, per germline. The CDR3: CSVEHRGGNYGYTF. In nucleotides, the CDR3 is TGCAGCGTTGAACACAGGGGAGGTAACTATGGCTACACCTTC.

The genes are TRBV25-1 and TRBJ2-3, with 9 positions matching TRBD2. Germline CDR1 MGHDK, CDR2 SYGVNS. J lost 1 base, V lost 4 bases, and 6 bases had no gene match. The CDR3 consists of 16 residues. In DNA form, the CDR3 reads TGTGCCAGCAGTGGGCGAGGGACTAGCCGCACAGATACGCAGTATTTT. Translating it yields CASSGRGTSRTDTQYF.

This rearrangement joins TRBV6-6 to TRBJ2-1; 10 bases map to TRBD1. The CDR3 extends over 16 amino acids. After removal of 8 bases from V and 4 bases from J, the junction contained 11 bases not matched to a gene. Germline CDR1 reads MNHNY; CDR2 reads SVGAGI (reference sequence). CDR3 residues: CASGRTGGGGYNEQFF. DNA for the CDR3: TGTGCCAGCGGGAGGACAGGGGGAGGGGGTTACAATGAGCAGTTCTTC.

The V gene is TRBV7-9, the J gene TRBJ1-2; D remains unclear. Germline V lookup: CDR1 SEHNR, CDR2 FQNEAQ (reference sequence). V gave up 1 base and J gave up 6 bases, with 9 bases separating them. The CDR3 has 13 amino acids. CDR3 in DNA: TGTGCCAGCAGCTTAGTTCCCGGGAATGGCTACACCTTC. It encodes CASSLVPGNGYTF.

The rearrangement uses TRBV10-3 and TRBJ1-2, with TRBD1 matching 9 bases. V dropped 6 bases and J dropped 5; count of bases not matched to a gene: 13. This CDR3 comprises 16 residues. Germline V gene data show CDR1 as ENHRY and CDR2 as SYGVKD. CDR3: CAISDNTGGLAYGYTF. CDR3 coding DNA: TGTGCCATCAGCGATAATACAGGGGGCTTAGCTTATGGCTACACCTTC.

The V call is TRBV7-3, the J call TRBJ2-3; TRBD1 is a possible D gene (6 bases). The CDR3 loop spans 15 amino acids. Trimming pared 2 bases from V and 3 bases from J, leaving 12 bases between. CDR1 is SGHTA, CDR2 FQGTGA, per germline. CDR3 DNA: TGTGCCAGCAGCTTACGGAAGGGGGTAACAGATACGCAGTATTTT. It specifies CASSLRKGVTDTQYF.

The V call is TRBV9, the J call TRBJ1-2, with D uncertain. Germline V lookup: CDR1 SGDLS, CDR2 YYNGEE. The CDR3 has 13 amino acids. The V and J ends lost 0 bases and 2 bases respectively, with 5 bases between them. CDR3 in DNA: TGTGCCAGCAGCGTAGATCAGAACTATGGCTACACCTTC. Amino acid sequence: CASSVDQNYGYTF.

A note on this clone: Germline and junction disagree at one end, which may indicate a read error. The rearrangement joins TRBV9 to TRBJ2-3; 10 bases match TRBD2. The CDR3 consists of 16 residues. The germline V gene has CDR1 SGDLS and CDR2 YYNGEE. CDR3 in DNA: TGTGCCAGCAGCCCCCAGCGGGGGGGCACCACAAATACGCAGTATTTT. Protein: CASSPQRGGTTNTQYF.

CDR3 nucleotides: TGTGCCAGCAGCTTAGATCGGCTAGCTCCAGATACGCAGTATTTT. This codes for CASSLDRLAPDTQYF. This rearrangement joins TRBV7-9 to TRBJ2-3; D is possibly TRBD2 (5 bases). Trimming stripped 1 base from V and 4 bases from J, with 12 bases between. Germline V lookup: CDR1 SEHNR, CDR2 FQNEAQ (reference sequence). This CDR3 has 15 residues.

This CDR3 reads CASSQDQTGLSNQPQHF. CDR3 bases: TGTGCCAGCAGCCAAGATCAAACAGGATTATCGAATCAGCCCCAGCATTTT. The J gene is TRBJ1-5, the V gene TRBV4-2; perhaps TRBD1 as D (5 bases). V dropped 0 bases and J dropped 4 bases, with 16 bases sitting between them. The CDR3 is 17 amino acids. From germline, CDR1 is LGHNA and CDR2 YNFKEQ.

The gene calls are TRBV6-5 and TRBJ2-2; 8 positions agree with TRBD1. The CDR3 totals 14 residues. Per the germline V gene, CDR1 is MNHEY and CDR2 is SVGAGI. V dropped 5 bases and J dropped 5; count of bases not matched to a gene: 4. As DNA, the CDR3 is TGTGCCAGCAGTACCCGGACAGGGACCGGGGAGCTGTTTTTT. It encodes CASSTRTGTGELFF.

DNA for the CDR3: TGTGCCAGCAGACCAGGACAGTCATTCACTCAGCCCCAGCATTTT. The encoded protein is CASRPGQSFTQPQHF. The chain joins TRBV28 to TRBJ1-5, with TRBD1 as a possible D gene (6 bases). The CDR3 sequence is 15 residues long. The germline gives CDR1 MDHEN, CDR2 SYDVKM. Trimming shortened V by 6 bases and J by 6 bases, and 18 bases separated the two germline ends.

The CDR3 coding sequence is TGCAGCGTTCAGGCGGACAGGGCGGGCTCTGTGAACTATGGCTACACCTTC. Protein: CSVQADRAGSVNYGYTF. This chain joins TRBV29-1 and TRBJ1-2, with 8 positions matching TRBD1. Germline assignment: CDR1 SQVTM and CDR2 ANQGSEA. The CDR3 is 17 residues long. V lost 5 bases to trimming and J lost 2 bases; unmatched junction nucleotides: 16. Combining the CDR3 with reference TRBV29-1 and TRBJ1-2 gives the whole variable domain SAVISQKPSRDICQRGTSLTIQCQVDSQVTMMFWYRQQPGQSLTLIATANQGSEATYESGFVIDKFPISRPNLTFSTLTVSNMSPEDSSIYLCSVQADRAGSVNYGYTFGSGTRLTVV.

The chain is built from TRBV4-3 and TRBJ1-4; D possibly corresponds to TRBD1 (6 bases). The CDR3 totals 18 residues. CDR1 is LGHNA and CDR2 is YSLEER in the germline V gene. V was cut by 2 bases and J by 3 bases, with 19 bases left in between. The CDR3 here is CASSQWRGAGASNEKLFF. As DNA, the CDR3 is TGCGCCAGCAGCCAATGGCGGGGGGCAGGGGCTTCTAATGAAAAACTGTTTTTT.

The chain has TRBV4-1 and TRBJ2-7; TRBD1 is a possible D gene (5 bases). The germline V gene has CDR1 MGHRA and CDR2 YSYEKL. The CDR3 consists of 15 residues. V shed 3 bases and J shed 0 bases, with 12 bases lying between them. The CDR3 DNA reads as TGCGCCAGCAGCCATTCGACAGACGTCTCCTACGAGCAGTACTTC. Amino acids: CASSHSTDVSYEQYF.

This clone was detected once. The chain couples TRBV6-1 to TRBJ2-5; 9 nucleotides match TRBD2. The CDR3 extends over 13 amino acids. With 7 bases clipped from V and 4 bases from J, the junction kept 4 bases outside the gene matches. Germline CDR1 MNHNS, CDR2 SASEGT. DNA for the CDR3: TGTGCCAGCATGGAGCGGGGGGCAGAGACCCAGTACTTC. Protein product: CASMERGAETQYF.